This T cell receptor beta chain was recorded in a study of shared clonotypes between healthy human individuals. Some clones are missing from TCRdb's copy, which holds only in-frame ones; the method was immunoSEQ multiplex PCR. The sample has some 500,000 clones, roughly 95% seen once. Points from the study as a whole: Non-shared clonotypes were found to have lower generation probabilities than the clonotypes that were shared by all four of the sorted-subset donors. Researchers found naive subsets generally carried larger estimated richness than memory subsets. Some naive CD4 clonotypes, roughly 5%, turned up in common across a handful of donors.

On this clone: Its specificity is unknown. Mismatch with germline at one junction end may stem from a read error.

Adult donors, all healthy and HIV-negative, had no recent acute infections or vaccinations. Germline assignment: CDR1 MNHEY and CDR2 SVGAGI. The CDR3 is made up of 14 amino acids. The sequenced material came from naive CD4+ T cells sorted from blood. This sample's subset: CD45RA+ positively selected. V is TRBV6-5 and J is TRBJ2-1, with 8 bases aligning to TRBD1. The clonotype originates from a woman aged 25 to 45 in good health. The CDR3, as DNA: TGTGCCAGCAATTACGGGACAGGACTCAATGAGCAGTTCTTC. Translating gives CASNYGTGLNEQFF.